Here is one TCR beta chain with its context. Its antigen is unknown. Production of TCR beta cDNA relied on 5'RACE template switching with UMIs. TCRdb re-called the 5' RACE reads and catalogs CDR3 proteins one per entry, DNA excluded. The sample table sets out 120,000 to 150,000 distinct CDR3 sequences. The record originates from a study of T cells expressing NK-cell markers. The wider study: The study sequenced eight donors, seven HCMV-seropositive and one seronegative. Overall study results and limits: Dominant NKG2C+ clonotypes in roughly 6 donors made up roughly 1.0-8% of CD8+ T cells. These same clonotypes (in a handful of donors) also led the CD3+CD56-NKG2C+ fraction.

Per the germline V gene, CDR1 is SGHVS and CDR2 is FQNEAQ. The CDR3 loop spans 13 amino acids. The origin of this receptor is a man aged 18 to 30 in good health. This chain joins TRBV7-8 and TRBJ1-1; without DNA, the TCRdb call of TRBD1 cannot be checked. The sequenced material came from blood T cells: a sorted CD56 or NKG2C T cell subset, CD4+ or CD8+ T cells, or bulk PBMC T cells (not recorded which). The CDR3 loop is CASRGGPGTEAFF.